Sequencing of this TCR beta chain was carried out in a study of beta chain features in type 1 diabetes (dated by TCRdb to 2016 to 2019). Background for the entire study: Mean age, gender distribution, total cell number and subset yield were not different between patients and healthy donors. A total of about 110,000,000 sorted cells were examined across all samples, and a strong correlation was observed between cell number per subset and RNA yield. The study compared the TCRB repertoires of sorted circulating CD4+ T cell subsets in recently diagnosed type 1 diabetes patients with those in matched healthy donors. Regulatory and stem cell-like memory subsets were isolated from only 8 patients and 8 healthy donors, whereas naive and central memory subsets came from all 28 donors. The paper's findings and limits, for the study overall: Sequencing cDNA rather than genomic DNA could over-represent highly expressing activated cells, although activation and CD3 levels did not differ between groups. Shorter templates might have been favored by PCR, but patient and control samples were amplified and corrected together, so both groups would have been affected equally by any skew. Because the HLA sub-analyses included only small numbers of individuals, any influence of HLA type on TCRB rearrangement was left unresolved. In all four CD4+ subsets, TCRB CDR3 length was moderately but significantly shorter in type 1 diabetes patients. At VDJ recombination sites, patients with type 1 diabetes made fewer insertions and deleted more nucleotides, a pattern implying thymic rearrangement abnormalities. The naive, central memory and regulatory TCRB repertoires appeared to resemble one another more closely among patients than among healthy donors.

Each donor gave one peripheral blood draw, around 100 mL on average, collected into heparinised tubes. Naive, central memory, regulatory and stem cell-like memory CD4+ T cells were sorted on a BD FACSAria II using a panel including CD45RO, CCR7, CD25, CD127, CD95 and CD27. A purity above 98% was achieved for all sorted populations. Right away, PBMCs were isolated by Lymphoprep density gradient centrifugation and were stained directly, with no culture step. So that batch effects would be minimized, each experiment stained and sorted samples in pairs, pairing one healthy donor with one patient. V loses 1 base of germline sequence and J loses 6 bases, and the interval between the two ends is 10 bases. Counted from cysteine to phenylalanine, this CDR3 has 14 amino acids. Here the CDR3 DNA is all that survives: 42 bases in frame from base 1. Via the germline V gene, CDR1 is SGHTA and CDR2 FQGNSA. All of the isolated RNA was reverse transcribed with the High Capacity cDNA Reverse Transcription Kit, so expressed TCRB transcripts were sequenced. Deep immunoSEQ sequencing was performed on naive, central memory and regulatory T cell samples, with an average of roughly 3.5 million total reads per sample. Sorted cells were lysed in RLT buffer and RNA was extracted with DNase-treated RNeasy Micro or Mini kits, depending on cell number. To prevent cross-contamination, every cell subset was processed on its own, while patient and healthy donor samples were processed together. The immunoSEQ multiplex PCR was used to amplify TCRB sequences from cDNA, yielding 87-bp fragments that span the CDR3 region. Sequencing of the amplicons was performed on the Illumina HiSeq platform. As for how the authors treated the data: PCR bias was computationally corrected using synthetic template baselines, reads within Hamming distance 2 were collapsed, and singletons that could not be merged were discarded. Reads were aligned against IMGT to assign V, D and J genes, CDR3 length and insertions or deletions at six rearrangement sites. Within each subset, clonotype counts were normalized to sorted cell number, and only after that were true diversity and Gini coefficients computed with the tcR R package. The overlap coefficient, calculated on TCRB nucleotide sequences, was used to measure repertoire sharing. TCRdb re-hosts the immuneACCESS table, in-frame sequences only. Its copies lack some clones; in the studies checked, an unresolved V gene accounts for under half of them, and the cause for the rest is not known. V, J and clone size derive from that table, while D and trimming were established from the DNA sequence. The sample has 150,000 to 190,000 clones on record, about 8.1% of them singletons. About 0.6% of the sample is taken by the ten largest.

Details on this clone: Its antigen remains undetermined. The input lacks base qualities; no much larger clone sits a single base away.

Input material: central memory CD4+ T cells from blood. The receptor comes from a man between 18 and 35 years old in good health. The sequence links TRBV7-2 to TRBJ2-1; TRBD1 is a weak D gene call, 6 bases matching. The DNA sequence follows: TGTGCCAGCAGCTTAGTGGCAGGGGTCAATGAGCAGTTCTTC. This encodes CASSLVAGVNEQFF.